The rows below give T cell receptor beta chains drawn from one sample of a study of T cell responses to AZD1222 COVID-19 vaccine. Here immunoSEQ multiplex PCR was the method, and the copy in TCRdb shows in-frame clones only, minus some. The sample has over 150,000 clones, more than 75% seen once. This specimen consisted of peripheral blood, obtained on day 0 of AZD1222 vaccination. These receptors came from an adult in good health. Both conserved end residues are part of each CDR3. Fields, in order: D gene, clone size, V gene, J gene, CDR3 protein, CDR3 DNA. A D gene is named only where the DNA matches it firmly. Only some rows state a clone size, as once, few, many or a class for expanded clones.

NA	NA	TRBV18	TRBJ1-1	CASSPFDRNTEAFF	TGTGCCAGCTCACCCTTCGACAGGAACACTGAAGCTTTCTTT
NA	NA	TRBV5-1	TRBJ1-2	CASSFGVGDGYTF	TGCGCCAGCAGCTTCGGTGTCGGGGATGGCTACACCTTC
NA	NA	TRBV10-3	TRBJ1-2	CATRTEFYGYTF	TGTGCCACCAGGACGGAGTTCTATGGCTACACCTTC
TRBD1	once	TRBV5-1	TRBJ1-4	CASGGGQNEKLFF	TGCGCCAGCGGGGGGGGACAGAATGAAAAACTGTTTTTT
TRBD2	NA	TRBV7-3	TRBJ2-7	CASSRLAGYEQYF	TGTGCCAGCAGCCGACTAGCTGGCTACGAGCAGTACTTC
NA	NA	TRBV3-1/TRBV3-2	TRBJ2-3	CASSQVWPRTDTQYF	TGTGCCAGCAGCCAAGTTTGGCCTAGGACAGATACGCAGTATTTT
NA	once	TRBV9	TRBJ2-2	CASSVEALHTGELFF	TGTGCCAGCAGCGTAGAGGCACTCCATACCGGGGAGCTGTTTTTT
NA	once	TRBV29-1	TRBJ2-2	CSVDRGLTGELFF	TGCAGCGTTGATCGCGGACTCACCGGGGAGCTGTTTTTT
NA	NA	TRBV6-5	TRBJ1-2	CASSPNSYYGYTF	TGTGCCAGCAGCCCAAACAGCTACTATGGCTACACCTTC
TRBD1	NA	TRBV6-1	TRBJ2-7	CASSETGTAYEQYF	TGTGCCAGCAGTGAAACGGGGACAGCCTACGAGCAGTACTTC
TRBD1	NA	TRBV2	TRBJ1-6	CASSERGGSPLHF	TGTGCCAGCAGTGAAAGAGGGGGCTCACCCCTCCACTTT
TRBD1	NA	TRBV18	TRBJ1-5	CASSPTHDRGVFRNQPQHF	TGTGCCAGCTCACCAACCCACGACAGGGGCGTATTTCGGAATCAGCCCCAGCATTTT
TRBD1	NA	TRBV28	TRBJ1-5	CASTDIGGYYSNQPQHF	TGTGCCAGCACCGATATAGGGGGCTATTATAGCAATCAGCCCCAGCATTTT
TRBD1	NA	TRBV15	TRBJ1-2	CATRGTGLYGYTF	TGTGCCACCAGAGGGACAGGGCTTTATGGCTACACCTTC
TRBD1	NA	TRBV5-1	TRBJ1-2	CASRDRTGGYYGYTF	TGCGCCAGCAGGGATAGGACAGGGGGGTACTATGGCTACACCTTC
NA	NA	TRBV5-8	TRBJ2-5	CASSLPETQYF	TGTGCCAGCAGCTTGCCGGAGACCCAGTACTTC
NA	NA	TRBV5-1	TRBJ1-3	CASSQDGPPGNTIYF	TGCGCCAGCAGCCAAGACGGACCGCCTGGAAACACCATATATTTT
TRBD2	NA	TRBV11-3	TRBJ2-3	CASSLGTSGRQDTQYF	TGTGCCAGCTCCCTAGGGACTAGCGGGAGGCAAGATACGCAGTATTTT
NA	few	TRBV19	TRBJ2-2	CASRRKQSTGELFF	TGTGCCAGTAGGAGAAAACAGTCCACCGGGGAGCTGTTTTTT
TRBD1	NA	TRBV5-1	TRBJ2-3	CASSLTITTGTTDTQYF	TGCGCCAGCAGCTTGACCATTACGACAGGGACCACAGATACGCAGTATTTT
NA	NA	TRBV10-2	TRBJ1-4	CASSEMGPGEKLFF	TGCGCCAGCAGTGAGATGGGTCCGGGGGAGAAACTGTTTTTT
NA	NA	TRBV29-1	TRBJ1-2	CSVRWRNYGYTF	TGCAGCGTCAGGTGGCGGAACTATGGCTACACCTTC
NA	NA	TRBV10-3	TRBJ1-6	CAIKDRLNSPLHF	TGTGCCATCAAAGACAGGCTTAATTCACCCCTCCACTTT
NA	once	TRBV7-9	TRBJ2-7	CASSLVGTAYEQYF	TGTGCCAGCAGCTTAGTAGGAACAGCCTACGAGCAGTACTTC
NA	NA	TRBV11-2	TRBJ1-3	CASNRERGSTIYF	TGTGCCAGCAACAGGGAACGGGGTTCGACCATATATTTT
NA	NA	TRBV7-3	TRBJ2-1	CASSLQGGSHNEQFF	TGTGCCAGCAGCTTACAGGGTGGATCCCACAATGAGCAGTTCTTC
NA	once	TRBV6-4	TRBJ2-1	CASSPLRPNEQFF	TGTGCCAGCAGCCCCCTTCGCCCCAATGAGCAGTTCTTC
TRBD1	NA	TRBV9	TRBJ2-1	CASSAPGQTYNEQFF	TGTGCCAGCAGCGCCCCGGGACAGACATACAATGAGCAGTTCTTC
TRBD1	NA	TRBV7-9	TRBJ1-1	CASSYGRDRGKVNTEAFF	TGTGCCAGCAGCTATGGCCGGGACAGGGGAAAAGTGAACACTGAAGCTTTCTTT
NA	NA	TRBV29-1	TRBJ2-7	CSVESWVRDNTYEQYF	TGCAGCGTTGAATCTTGGGTTCGGGACAATACCTACGAGCAGTACTTC
NA	once	TRBV18	TRBJ1-1	CASSPQKGSEAFF	TGTGCCAGCTCACCCCAAAAAGGGAGTGAAGCTTTCTTT
NA	NA	TRBV7-9	TRBJ2-2	CASRPLEGRTYGTGELFF	TGTGCCAGCAGACCGCTGGAGGGACGGACCTATGGTACCGGGGAGCTGTTTTTT
NA	NA	TRBV28	TRBJ2-7	CASSDTGALSYEQYF	TGTGCCAGTTCAGATACAGGTGCACTGTCCTACGAGCAGTACTTC
NA	once	TRBV7-2	TRBJ1-6	CASSLAGDSPLHF	TGTGCCAGCAGCTTAGCCGGGGATTCACCCCTCCACTTT
TRBD2	NA	TRBV9	TRBJ2-3	CASSLKGGGVTDTQYF	TGTGCCAGCAGCCTAAAGGGCGGGGGGGTTACAGATACGCAGTATTTT
TRBD2	NA	TRBV24-1	TRBJ2-1	CATSDPLAGGNNEQFF	TGTGCCACCAGTGACCCACTAGCGGGGGGGAACAATGAGCAGTTCTTC
TRBD1	NA	TRBV13	TRBJ2-3	CASSLGTGRTDTQYF	TGTGCCAGCAGCCTAGGGACAGGGAGGACAGATACGCAGTATTTT
TRBD2	once	TRBV20-1	TRBJ2-1	CSATSGMRQFF	TGCAGTGCTACTAGCGGGATGAGGCAGTTCTTC
TRBD1	NA	TRBV10-3	TRBJ2-3	CAISDRGITDTQYF	TGTGCCATCAGTGACAGGGGGATCACAGATACGCAGTATTTT
NA	NA	TRBV12-3/TRBV12-4	TRBJ2-3	CASSLGTDTQYF	TGTGCCAGCAGTCTGGGGACAGATACGCAGTATTTT
TRBD1	NA	TRBV27	TRBJ1-2	CASSTGGYGYTF	TGTGCCAGCAGCACAGGGGGCTATGGCTACACCTTC
NA	NA	TRBV27	TRBJ1-3	CASSPIGQANRNTIYF	TGTGCCAGCAGTCCCATCGGACAAGCCAATCGAAACACCATATATTTT
NA	NA	TRBV29-1	TRBJ1-1	CSGGTEAFF	TGCAGCGGGGGGACTGAAGCTTTCTTT
TRBD1	NA	TRBV7-8	TRBJ1-5	CASSLFRTGGGSNQPQHF	TGTGCCAGCAGCCTTTTTAGGACAGGGGGCGGCAGCAATCAGCCCCAGCATTTT
NA	NA	TRBV28	TRBJ1-3	CASSFNGQGGNTIYF	TGTGCCAGCAGTTTTAACGGGCAGGGGGGAAACACCATATATTTT
TRBD1	NA	TRBV10-3	TRBJ2-7	CAIGRDRGPYEQYF	TGTGCCATCGGAAGAGACAGGGGGCCCTACGAGCAGTACTTC
NA	once	TRBV18	TRBJ1-2	CASSPDGNYGYTF	TGTGCCAGCTCACCCGACGGAAACTATGGCTACACCTTC
NA	NA	TRBV9	TRBJ2-7	CASSVQGTLVYEQYF	TGTGCCAGCAGCGTACAGGGTACCCTCGTCTACGAGCAGTACTTC
NA	NA	TRBV7-3	TRBJ1-2	CASSLGGQAFIYGYTF	TGTGCCAGCAGCTTGGGGGGGCAGGCGTTTATCTATGGCTACACCTTC
TRBD2	NA	TRBV7-3	TRBJ2-1	CASSPALAGANEQFF	TGTGCCAGCAGCCCCGCACTAGCGGGAGCTAATGAGCAGTTCTTC
TRBD2	NA	TRBV2	TRBJ2-7	CASGAGGHEQYF	TGTGCCTCAGGAGCGGGAGGGCACGAGCAGTACTTC
NA	once	TRBV18	TRBJ1-2	CASSPLGDPGYTF	TGTGCCAGCTCACCACTGGGGGACCCCGGCTACACCTTC
TRBD2	NA	TRBV7-3	TRBJ2-7	CASSPKAGGYEQYF	TGTGCCAGCAGCCCCAAAGCGGGAGGCTACGAGCAGTACTTC
TRBD1	NA	TRBV14	TRBJ1-1	CASSQVYWTGNTEAFF	TGTGCCAGCAGCCAAGTTTATTGGACAGGGAACACTGAAGCTTTCTTT